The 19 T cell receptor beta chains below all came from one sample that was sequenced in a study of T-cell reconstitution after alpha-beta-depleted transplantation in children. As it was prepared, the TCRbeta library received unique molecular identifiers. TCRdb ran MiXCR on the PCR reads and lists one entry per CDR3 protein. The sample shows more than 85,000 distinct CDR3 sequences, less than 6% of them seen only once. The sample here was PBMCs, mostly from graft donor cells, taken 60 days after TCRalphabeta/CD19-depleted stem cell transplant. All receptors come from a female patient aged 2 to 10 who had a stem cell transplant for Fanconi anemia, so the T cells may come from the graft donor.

This CDR3 is CASSQGGTDYGYTF. The CDR3 bases are TGTGCCAGCAGCCAGGGCGGGACAGACTATGGCTACACCTTC. The chain employs TRBV7-3 and TRBJ1-2, with 7 bases identical to TRBD1. The CDR3 extends over 14 amino acids. Germline CDR1 and CDR2: SGHTA and FQGTGA. J was trimmed by 3 bases and V by 5 bases; bases with no gene match: 6.

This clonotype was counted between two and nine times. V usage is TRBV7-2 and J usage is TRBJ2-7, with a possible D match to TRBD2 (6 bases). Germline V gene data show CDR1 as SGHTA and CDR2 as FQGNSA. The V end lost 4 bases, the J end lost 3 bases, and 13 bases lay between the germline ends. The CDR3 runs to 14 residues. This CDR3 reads CASSYHRGGYEQYF. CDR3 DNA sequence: TGTGCCAGCAGCTACCACCGGGGAGGCTACGAGCAGTACTTC.

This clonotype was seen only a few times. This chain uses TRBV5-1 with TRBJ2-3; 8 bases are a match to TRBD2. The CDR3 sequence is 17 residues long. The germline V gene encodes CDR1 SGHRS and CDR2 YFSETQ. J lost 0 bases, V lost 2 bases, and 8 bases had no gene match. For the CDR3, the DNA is TGCGCCAGCAGCTTTACTAGCGGACCGACTAGCACAGATACGCAGTATTTT. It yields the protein CASSFTSGPTSTDTQYF.

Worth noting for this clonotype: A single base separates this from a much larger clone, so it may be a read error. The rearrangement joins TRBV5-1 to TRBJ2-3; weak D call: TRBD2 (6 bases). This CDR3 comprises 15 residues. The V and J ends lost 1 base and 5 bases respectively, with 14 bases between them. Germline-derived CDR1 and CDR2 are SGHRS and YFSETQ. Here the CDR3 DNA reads TGCGCCAGCAGCTTGTTTACTAGCCAGTTAGATACGCAGTATTTT. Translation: CASSLFTSQLDTQYF.

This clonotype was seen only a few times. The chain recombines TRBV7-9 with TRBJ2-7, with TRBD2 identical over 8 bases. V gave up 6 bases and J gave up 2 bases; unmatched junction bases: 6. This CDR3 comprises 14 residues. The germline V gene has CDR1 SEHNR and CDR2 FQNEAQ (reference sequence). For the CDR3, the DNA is TGTGCCAGCAGTCAAACGGGAGGGACCTACGAGCAGTACGTC. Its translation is CASSQTGGTYEQYV.

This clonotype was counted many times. CDR3 protein: CASRQGDNEQFF. The CDR3, as DNA: TGTGCCAGCAGGCAGGGCGACAATGAGCAGTTCTTC. The V and J genes are TRBV6-2 or TRBV6-3 and TRBJ2-1; TRBD1 is a possible D gene (5 bases). Germline loops: CDR1 MNHEY, CDR2 SVGEGT. The CDR3 is 12 amino acids. Trimming removed 6 bases from V and 5 bases from J, with 8 bases in between.

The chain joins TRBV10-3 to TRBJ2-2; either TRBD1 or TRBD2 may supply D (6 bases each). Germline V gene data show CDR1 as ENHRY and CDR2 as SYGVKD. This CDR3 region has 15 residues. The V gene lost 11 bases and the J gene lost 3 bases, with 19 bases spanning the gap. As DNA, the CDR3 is TGTGCCGTAAGCCCCCAGAGGGGGGACACCGGGGAGCTGTTTTTT. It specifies CAVSPQRGDTGELFF.

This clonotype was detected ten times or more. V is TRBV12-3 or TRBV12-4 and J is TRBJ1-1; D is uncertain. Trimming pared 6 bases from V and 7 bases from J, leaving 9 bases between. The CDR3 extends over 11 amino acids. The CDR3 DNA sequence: TGTGCCAGCAGCCACACTGTTGAAGCTTTCTTT. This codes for CASSHTVEAFF.

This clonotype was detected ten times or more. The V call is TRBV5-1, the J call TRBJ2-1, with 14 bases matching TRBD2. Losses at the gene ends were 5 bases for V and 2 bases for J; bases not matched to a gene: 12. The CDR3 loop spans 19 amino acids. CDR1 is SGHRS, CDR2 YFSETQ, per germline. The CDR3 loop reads CASRTPGLAGANPYNEQFF. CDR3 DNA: TGCGCCAGCAGGACACCGGGACTAGCGGGAGCGAACCCCTACAATGAGCAGTTCTTC.

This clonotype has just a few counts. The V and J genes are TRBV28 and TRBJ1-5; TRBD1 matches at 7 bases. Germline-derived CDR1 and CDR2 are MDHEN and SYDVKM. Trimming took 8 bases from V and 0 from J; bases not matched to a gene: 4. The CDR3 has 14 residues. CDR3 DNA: TGTGCCAGCCGACAGGGTTATAGCAATCAGCCCCAGCATTTT. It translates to CASRQGYSNQPQHF.

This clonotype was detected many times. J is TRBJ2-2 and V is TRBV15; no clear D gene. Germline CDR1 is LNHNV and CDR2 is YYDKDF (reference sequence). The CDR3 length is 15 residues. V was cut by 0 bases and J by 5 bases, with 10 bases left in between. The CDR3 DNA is TGTGCCACCAGCAGAGACCTCGGGCGGACCGGGGAGCTGTTTTTT. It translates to CATSRDLGRTGELFF.

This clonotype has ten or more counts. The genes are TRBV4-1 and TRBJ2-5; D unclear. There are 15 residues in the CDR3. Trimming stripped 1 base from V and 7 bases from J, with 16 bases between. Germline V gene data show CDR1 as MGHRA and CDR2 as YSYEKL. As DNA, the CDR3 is TGCGCCAGCAGCCAAGGGCTGATAGCCTTGGGGACCCAGTACTTC. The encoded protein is CASSQGLIALGTQYF.

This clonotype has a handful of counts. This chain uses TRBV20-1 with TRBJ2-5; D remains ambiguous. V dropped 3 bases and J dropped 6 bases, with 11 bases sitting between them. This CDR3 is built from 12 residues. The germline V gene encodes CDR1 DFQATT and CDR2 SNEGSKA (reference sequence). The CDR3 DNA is TGCAGTGCTAGTCCCCCTCAGAAGACCCAGTACTTC. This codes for CSASPPQKTQYF.

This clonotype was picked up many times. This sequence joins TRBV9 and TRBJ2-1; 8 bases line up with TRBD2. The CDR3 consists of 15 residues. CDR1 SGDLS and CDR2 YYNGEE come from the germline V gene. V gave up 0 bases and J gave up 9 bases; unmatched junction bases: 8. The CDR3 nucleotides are TGTGCCAGCAGCGTAGAGGGACTAGAACTCGGTGAGCAGTTCTTC. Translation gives CASSVEGLELGEQFF. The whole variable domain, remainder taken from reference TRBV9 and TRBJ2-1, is DSGVTQTPKHLITATGQRVTLRCSPRSGDLSVYWYQQSLDQGLQFLIQYYNGEERAKGNILERFSAQQFPDLHSELNLSSLELGDSALYFCASSVEGLELGEQFFGPGTRLTVL.

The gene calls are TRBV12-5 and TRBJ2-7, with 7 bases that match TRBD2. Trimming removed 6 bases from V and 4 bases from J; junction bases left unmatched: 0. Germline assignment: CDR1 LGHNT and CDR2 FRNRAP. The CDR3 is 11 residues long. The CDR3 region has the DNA TGTGCTAGTGGGGGGGGGTACGAGCAGTACTTC. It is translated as CASGGGYEQYF.

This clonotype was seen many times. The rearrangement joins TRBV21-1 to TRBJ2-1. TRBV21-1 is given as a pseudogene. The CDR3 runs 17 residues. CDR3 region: CASSKGPDRGSYNEQFF. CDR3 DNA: TGTGCCAGCAGCAAAGGTCCGGACAGGGGCTCCTACAATGAGCAGTTCTTC.

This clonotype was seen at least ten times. Written as DNA, the CDR3 is TGTGCCAGCAGCTCCCTTCGGACAGGGAGATCCTACGAGCAGTACTTC. This codes for CASSSLRTGRSYEQYF. The chain employs TRBV7-9 and TRBJ2-7; 8 positions match TRBD1. CDR1 is SEHNR and CDR2 is FQNEAQ in the germline V gene (reference sequence). This CDR3 comprises 16 residues. V was clipped by 4 bases and J by 1 base; unmatched bases: 9.

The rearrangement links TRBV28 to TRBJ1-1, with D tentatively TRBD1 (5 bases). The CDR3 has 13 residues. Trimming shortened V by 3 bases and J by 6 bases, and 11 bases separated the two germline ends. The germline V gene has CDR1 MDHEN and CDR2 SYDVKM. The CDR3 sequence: CASSFPGRAEAFF. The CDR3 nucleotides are TGTGCCAGCAGTTTCCCAGGGCGCGCTGAAGCTTTCTTT.

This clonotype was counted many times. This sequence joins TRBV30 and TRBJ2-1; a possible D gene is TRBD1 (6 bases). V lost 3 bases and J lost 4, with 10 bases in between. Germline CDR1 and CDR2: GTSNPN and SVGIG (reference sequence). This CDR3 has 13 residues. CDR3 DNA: TGTGCCTGGAGCGCCGGGACATACAATGAGCAGTTCTTC. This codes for CAWSAGTYNEQFF.